Listed below are T cell receptor beta chains from one sample, sequenced in a study of immune heterogeneity within non-small cell lung tumors. TCRdb itself ran the multiplex PCR reads through MiXCR, one entry per CDR3 protein. The data hold roughly 5,000 distinct CDR3 sequences, with 35% to 45% observed a single time. Specimen: lung tumor tissue. The receptors were gathered from a woman between 45 and 65 years old with non-small cell lung cancer. Each CDR3 is given without its conserved first and last residue. Fields, in order: V gene, J gene, CDR3 protein.

V: TRBV5-4; J: TRBJ2-7; CDR3: ASSYGQGAFLGEQY
V: TRBV20-1; J: TRBJ2-5; CDR3: SARGEETQY
V: TRBV3-1; J: TRBJ1-1; CDR3: ASSQGQAYMNTEAF
V: TRBV18; J: TRBJ2-7; CDR3: ASSPGASYEQY
V: TRBV6-1; J: TRBJ1-5; CDR3: ASSPRGRGDQPQH
V: TRBV20-1; J: TRBJ1-5; CDR3: SARHLSNQPQH
V: TRBV19; J: TRBJ1-5; CDR3: ASRGSNQPQH
V: TRBV4-2; J: TRBJ2-7; CDR3: ASSQAGLDGFEQY
V: TRBV20-1; J: TRBJ2-3; CDR3: SASTDTQY
V: TRBV6-1; J: TRBJ2-3; CDR3: ASRWGLAPSTDTQY
V: TRBV6-1; J: TRBJ1-2; CDR3: ASENRHGYT
V: TRBV7-3; J: TRBJ2-6; CDR3: ASRYRAGANVLT
V: TRBV7-3; J: TRBJ1-2; CDR3: ASSLQGTGGAGYT
V: TRBV19; J: TRBJ2-4; CDR3: ASRPRGAQVGAA
V: TRBV20-1; J: TRBJ2-5; CDR3: SLAGNLQETQY
V: TRBV6-1; J: TRBJ1-2; CDR3: ASTLGANYGYT
V: TRBV29-1; J: TRBJ2-7; CDR3: SVEDGGNEQY
V: TRBV7-3; J: TRBJ2-7; CDR3: ASSLGNGEQY
V: TRBV20-1; J: TRBJ1-5; CDR3: SGIRTDYSNQPQH
V: TRBV27; J: TRBJ2-4; CDR3: ASSPLGVGGGQNIQY
V: TRBV20-1; J: TRBJ1-1; CDR3: SALTSDRLNTEAF
V: TRBV5-6; J: TRBJ1-5; CDR3: ASQRGNQPQH
V: TRBV25-1; J: TRBJ1-3; CDR3: ASTQGGGSGNTIY
V: TRBV30; J: TRBJ1-1; CDR3: AWNLLDTEAF
V: TRBV5-6; J: TRBJ2-7; CDR3: ASSSWGGGTYEQY
V: TRBV9; J: TRBJ2-1; CDR3: ASSAGNSYNEQF
V: TRBV19; J: TRBJ2-3; CDR3: ASSSLHPSTDTQY
V: TRBV3-1; J: TRBJ2-7; CDR3: ASSQASNEQY
V: TRBV20-1; J: TRBJ1-4; CDR3: SALDRGLEKLF
V: TRBV7-2; J: TRBJ2-7; CDR3: ASSEIRDRGHEQY
V: TRBV18; J: TRBJ1-4; CDR3: ASSPPSGSGEKLF
V: TRBV24-1; J: TRBJ2-2; CDR3: ASSVGGIGELF
V: TRBV18; J: TRBJ2-1; CDR3: ASSATGTSGFTSSYNEQF
V: TRBV19; J: TRBJ2-1; CDR3: ASSTGTSGSQF
V: TRBV20-1; J: TRBJ2-7; CDR3: SARGRGGYAGC
V: TRBV10-3; J: TRBJ1-1; CDR3: AISASARSNTEAF
V: TRBV6-1; J: TRBJ1-1; CDR3: ASRHRNTEAF
V: TRBV20-1; J: TRBJ1-1; CDR3: SARTGGDTEAF
V: TRBV28; J: TRBJ2-7; CDR3: ASSYIHRGYEQY
V: TRBV28; J: TRBJ1-1; CDR3: ASSYNNQESAEAF
V: TRBV28; J: TRBJ1-2; CDR3: ASRLNQGLYGYT
V: TRBV5-1; J: TRBJ2-7; CDR3: ASSPRVGGGSVYEQY
V: TRBV19; J: TRBJ1-5; CDR3: ASSISSGGSNQPQH
V: TRBV19; J: TRBJ1-1; CDR3: ASSMFGEATEAF
V: TRBV6-1; J: TRBJ2-5; CDR3: ASSEFITGGQETQY
V: TRBV3-1; J: TRBJ2-4; CDR3: ASSQAGSGRNIQY